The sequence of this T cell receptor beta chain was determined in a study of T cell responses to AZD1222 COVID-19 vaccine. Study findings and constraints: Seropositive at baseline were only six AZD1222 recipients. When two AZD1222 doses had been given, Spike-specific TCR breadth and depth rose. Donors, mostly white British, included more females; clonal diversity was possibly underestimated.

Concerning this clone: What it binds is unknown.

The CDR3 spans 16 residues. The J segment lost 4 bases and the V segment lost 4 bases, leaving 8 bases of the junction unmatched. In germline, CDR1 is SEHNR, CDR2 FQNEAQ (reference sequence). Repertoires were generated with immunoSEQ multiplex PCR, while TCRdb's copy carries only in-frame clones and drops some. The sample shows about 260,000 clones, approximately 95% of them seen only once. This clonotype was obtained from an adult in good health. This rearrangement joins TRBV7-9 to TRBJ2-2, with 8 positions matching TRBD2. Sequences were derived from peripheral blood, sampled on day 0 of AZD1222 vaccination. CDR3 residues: CASSSREGSVTGELFF. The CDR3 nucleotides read TGTGCCAGCAGCTCCCGGGAGGGGTCTGTCACCGGGGAGCTGTTTTTT.